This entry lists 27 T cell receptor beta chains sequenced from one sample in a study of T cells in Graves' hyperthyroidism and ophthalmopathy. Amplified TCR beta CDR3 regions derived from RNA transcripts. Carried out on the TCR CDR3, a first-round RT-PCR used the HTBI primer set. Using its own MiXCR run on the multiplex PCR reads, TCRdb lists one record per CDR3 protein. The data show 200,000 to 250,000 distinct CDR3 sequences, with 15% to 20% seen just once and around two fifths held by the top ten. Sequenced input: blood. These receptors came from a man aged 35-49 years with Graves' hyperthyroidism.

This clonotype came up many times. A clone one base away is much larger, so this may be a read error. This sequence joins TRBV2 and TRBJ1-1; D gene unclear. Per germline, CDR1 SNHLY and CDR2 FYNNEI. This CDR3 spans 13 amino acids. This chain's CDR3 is CASSEGKNTEALF. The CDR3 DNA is TGTGCCAGCAGTGAAGGGAAGAACACTGAAGCTCTCTTT.

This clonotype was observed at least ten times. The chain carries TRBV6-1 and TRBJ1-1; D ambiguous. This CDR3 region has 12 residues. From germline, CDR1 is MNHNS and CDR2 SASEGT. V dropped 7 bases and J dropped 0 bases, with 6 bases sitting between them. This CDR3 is CASNYVNTEAFF. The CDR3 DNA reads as TGTGCCAGCAATTATGTGAACACTGAAGCTTTCTTT.

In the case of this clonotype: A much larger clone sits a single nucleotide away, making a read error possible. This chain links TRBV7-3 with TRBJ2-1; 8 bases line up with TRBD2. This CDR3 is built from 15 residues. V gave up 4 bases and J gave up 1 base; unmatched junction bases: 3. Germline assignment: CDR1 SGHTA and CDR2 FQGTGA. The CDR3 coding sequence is TGTGCCAGCAGCTCGGGACTAGTTTCCTACAATGAGCAGTTCTTC. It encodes CASSSGLVSYNEQFF.

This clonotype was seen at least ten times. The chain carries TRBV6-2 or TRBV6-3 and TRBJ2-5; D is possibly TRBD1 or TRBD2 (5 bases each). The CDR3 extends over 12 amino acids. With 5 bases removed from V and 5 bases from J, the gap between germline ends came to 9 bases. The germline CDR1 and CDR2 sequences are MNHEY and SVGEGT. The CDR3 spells CASSPGDETQYF. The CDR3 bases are TGTGCCAGCAGTCCCGGGGACGAGACCCAGTACTTC.

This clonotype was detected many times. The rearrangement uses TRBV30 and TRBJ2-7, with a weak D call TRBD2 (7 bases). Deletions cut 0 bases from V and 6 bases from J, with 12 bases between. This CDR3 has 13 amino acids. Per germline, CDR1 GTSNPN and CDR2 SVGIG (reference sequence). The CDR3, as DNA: TGTGCCTGGAGTGTAGGGGGGGAGCGCGAGCAGTACTTC. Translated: CAWSVGGEREQYF.

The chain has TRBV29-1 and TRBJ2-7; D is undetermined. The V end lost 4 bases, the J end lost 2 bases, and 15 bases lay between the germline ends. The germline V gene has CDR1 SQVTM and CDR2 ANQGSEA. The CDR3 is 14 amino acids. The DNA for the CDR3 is TGCAGCGTTGCAGCACATGAAACTCCCTACGAGCAGTACTTC. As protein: CSVAAHETPYEQYF.

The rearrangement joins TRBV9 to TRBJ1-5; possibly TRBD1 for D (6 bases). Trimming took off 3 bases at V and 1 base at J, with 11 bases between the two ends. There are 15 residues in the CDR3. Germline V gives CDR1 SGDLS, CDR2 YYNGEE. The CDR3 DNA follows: TGTGCCAGCAGCGCACAGGGTTTAAGCAATCAGCCCCAGCATTTT. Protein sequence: CASSAQGLSNQPQHF.

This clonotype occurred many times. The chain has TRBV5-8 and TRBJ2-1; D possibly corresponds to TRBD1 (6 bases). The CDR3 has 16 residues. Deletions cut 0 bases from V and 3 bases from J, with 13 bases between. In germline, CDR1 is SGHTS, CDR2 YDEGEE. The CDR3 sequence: CASSLARDTGYNEQFF. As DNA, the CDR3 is TGTGCCAGCAGCTTGGCCCGGGACACAGGCTACAATGAGCAGTTCTTC.

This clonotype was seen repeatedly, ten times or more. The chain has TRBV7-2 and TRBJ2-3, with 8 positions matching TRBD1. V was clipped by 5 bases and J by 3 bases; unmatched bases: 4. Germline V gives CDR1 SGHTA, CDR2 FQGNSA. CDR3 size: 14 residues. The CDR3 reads CASSRTGPTDTQYF. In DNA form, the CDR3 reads TGTGCCAGCAGCCGGACAGGGCCTACAGATACGCAGTATTTT.

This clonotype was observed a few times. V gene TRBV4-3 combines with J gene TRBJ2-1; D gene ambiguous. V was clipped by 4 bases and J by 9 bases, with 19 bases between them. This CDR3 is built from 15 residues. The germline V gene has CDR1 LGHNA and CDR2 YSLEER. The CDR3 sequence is CASSLILDLSSEQFF. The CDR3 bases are TGCGCCAGCAGCCTAATCCTGGACCTTTCAAGTGAGCAGTTCTTC.

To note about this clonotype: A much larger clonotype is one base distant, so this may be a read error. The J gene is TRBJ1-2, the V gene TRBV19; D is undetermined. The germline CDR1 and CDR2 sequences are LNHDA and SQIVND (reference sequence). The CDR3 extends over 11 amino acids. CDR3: CASSIRSGDTF. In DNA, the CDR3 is TGTGCCAGTAGTATCCGGTCTGGCGACACCTTC.

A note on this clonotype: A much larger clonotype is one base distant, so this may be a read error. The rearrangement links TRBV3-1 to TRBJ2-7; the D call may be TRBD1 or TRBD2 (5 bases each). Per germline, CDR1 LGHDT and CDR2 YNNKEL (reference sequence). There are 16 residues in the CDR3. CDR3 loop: CASGQASAGSSYEQYF. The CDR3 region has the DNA TGTGCCAGCGGCCAAGCTTCGGCAGGGAGCTCCTACGAGCAGTACTTC.

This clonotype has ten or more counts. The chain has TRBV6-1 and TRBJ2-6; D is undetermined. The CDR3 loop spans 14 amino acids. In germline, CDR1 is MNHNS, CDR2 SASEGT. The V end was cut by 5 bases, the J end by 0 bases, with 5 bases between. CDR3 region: CASSSSSGANVLTF. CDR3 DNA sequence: TGTGCCAGCAGTTCTAGCTCTGGGGCCAACGTCCTGACTTTC.

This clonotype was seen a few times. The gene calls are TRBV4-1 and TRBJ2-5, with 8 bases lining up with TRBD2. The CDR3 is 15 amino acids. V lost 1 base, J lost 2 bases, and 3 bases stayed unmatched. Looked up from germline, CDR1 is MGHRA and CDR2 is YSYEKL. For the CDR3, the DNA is TGCGCCAGCAGCCAAGTTAGCGGGGTGCAAGAGACCCAGTACTTC. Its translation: CASSQVSGVQETQYF.

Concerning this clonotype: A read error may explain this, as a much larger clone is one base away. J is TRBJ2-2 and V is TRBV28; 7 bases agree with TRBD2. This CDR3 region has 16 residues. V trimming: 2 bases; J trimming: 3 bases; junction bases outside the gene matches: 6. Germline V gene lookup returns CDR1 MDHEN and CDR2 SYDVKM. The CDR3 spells CASSLGASGDTGELFF. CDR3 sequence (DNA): TGTGCCAGCAGTTTAGGGGCTAGCGGAGACACCGGGGAGCTGTTTTTT.

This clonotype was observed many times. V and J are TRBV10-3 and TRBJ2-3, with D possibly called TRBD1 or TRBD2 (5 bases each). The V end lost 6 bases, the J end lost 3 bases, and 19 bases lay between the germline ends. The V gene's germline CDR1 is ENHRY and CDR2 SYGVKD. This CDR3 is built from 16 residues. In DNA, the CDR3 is TGTGCCATCAGAGCCGGGACCCACGCTGCTACAGATACGCAGTATTTT. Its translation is CAIRAGTHAATDTQYF.

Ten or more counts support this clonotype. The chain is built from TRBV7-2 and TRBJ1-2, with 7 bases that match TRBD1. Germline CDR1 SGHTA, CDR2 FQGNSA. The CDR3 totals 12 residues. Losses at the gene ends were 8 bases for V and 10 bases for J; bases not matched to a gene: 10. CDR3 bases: TGTGCCAGCGGTGACAGGGCGTTGGACTACACCTTC. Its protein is CASGDRALDYTF.

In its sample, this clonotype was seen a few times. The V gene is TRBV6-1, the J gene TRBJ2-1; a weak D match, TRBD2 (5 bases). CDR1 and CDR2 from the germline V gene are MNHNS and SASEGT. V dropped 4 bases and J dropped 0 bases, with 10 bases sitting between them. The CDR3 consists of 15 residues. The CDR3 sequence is CASSGTASSYNEQFF. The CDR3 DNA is TGTGCCAGCAGTGGGACTGCCAGCTCCTACAATGAGCAGTTCTTC.

The CDR3 reads CSARQGLYEQYF. The CDR3 region has the DNA TGCAGTGCTCGACAGGGACTCTACGAGCAGTACTTC. The chain couples TRBV20-1 to TRBJ2-7, with D perhaps matching TRBD1 (7 bases). The CDR3 runs 12 residues. Germline V CDR1 and CDR2: DFQATT, SNEGSKA (reference sequence). Between the trimmed V and J ends, which lost 5 bases and 3 bases, there was a span of 11 bases.

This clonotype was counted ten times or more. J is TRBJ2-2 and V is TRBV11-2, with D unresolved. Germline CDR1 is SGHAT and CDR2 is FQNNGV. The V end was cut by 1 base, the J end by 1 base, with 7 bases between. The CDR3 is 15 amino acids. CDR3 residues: CASSLALKNTGELFF. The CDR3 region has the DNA TGTGCCAGCAGCTTAGCTCTAAAGAACACCGGGGAGCTGTTTTTT.

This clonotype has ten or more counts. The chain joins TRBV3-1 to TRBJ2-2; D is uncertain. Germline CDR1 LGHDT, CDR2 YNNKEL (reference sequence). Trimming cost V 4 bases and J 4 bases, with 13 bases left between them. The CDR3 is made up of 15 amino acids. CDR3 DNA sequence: TGTGCCAGCAGCCCCAAGGCCGAGGTCACCGGGGAGCTGTTTTTT. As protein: CASSPKAEVTGELFF.

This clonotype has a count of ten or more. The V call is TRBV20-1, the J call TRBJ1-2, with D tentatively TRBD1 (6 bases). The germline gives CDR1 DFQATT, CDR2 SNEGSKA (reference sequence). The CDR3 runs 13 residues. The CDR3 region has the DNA TGCAGCCTAGGGTCGACAGGCAACTATGGCTACACCTTC. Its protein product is CSLGSTGNYGYTF.

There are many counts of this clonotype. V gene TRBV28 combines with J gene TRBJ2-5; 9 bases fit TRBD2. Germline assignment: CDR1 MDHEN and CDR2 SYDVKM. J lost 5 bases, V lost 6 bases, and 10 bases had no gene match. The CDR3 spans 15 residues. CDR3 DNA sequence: TGTGCCAGCAGCGCCTCTGCGGGGGGGGGTGAGACCCAGTACTTC. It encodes CASSASAGGGETQYF.

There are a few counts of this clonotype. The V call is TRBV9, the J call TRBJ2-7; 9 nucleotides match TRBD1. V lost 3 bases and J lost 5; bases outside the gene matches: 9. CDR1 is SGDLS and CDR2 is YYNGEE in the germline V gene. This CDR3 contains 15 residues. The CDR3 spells CASSELGQGYDEQYF. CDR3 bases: TGTGCCAGCAGCGAACTTGGACAGGGGTACGACGAGCAGTACTTC. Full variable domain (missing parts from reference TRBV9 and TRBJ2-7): DSGVTQTPKHLITATGQRVTLRCSPRSGDLSVYWYQQSLDQGLQFLIQYYNGEERAKGNILERFSAQQFPDLHSELNLSSLELGDSALYFCASSELGQGYDEQYFGPGTRLTVT.

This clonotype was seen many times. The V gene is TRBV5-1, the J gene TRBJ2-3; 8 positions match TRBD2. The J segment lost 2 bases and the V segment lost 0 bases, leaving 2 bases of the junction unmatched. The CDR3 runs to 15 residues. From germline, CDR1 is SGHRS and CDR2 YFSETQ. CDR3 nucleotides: TGCGCCAGCAGCTTGGGCGGGGGGCCCACAGATACGCAGTATTTT. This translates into CASSLGGGPTDTQYF.

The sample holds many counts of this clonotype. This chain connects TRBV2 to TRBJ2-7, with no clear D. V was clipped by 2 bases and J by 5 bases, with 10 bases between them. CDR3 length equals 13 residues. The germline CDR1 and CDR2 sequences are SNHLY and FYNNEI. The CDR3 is CASSELVRNEQYF. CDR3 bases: TGTGCCAGCAGTGAACTTGTGCGGAACGAGCAGTACTTC.

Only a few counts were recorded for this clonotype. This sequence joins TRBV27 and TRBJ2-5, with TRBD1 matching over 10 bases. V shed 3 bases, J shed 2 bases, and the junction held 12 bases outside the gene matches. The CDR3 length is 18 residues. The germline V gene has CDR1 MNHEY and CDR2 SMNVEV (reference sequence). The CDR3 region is CASSFTALGTGEQETQYF. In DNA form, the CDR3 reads TGTGCCAGCAGTTTTACTGCTCTGGGGACAGGGGAGCAAGAGACCCAGTACTTC.